Included here is one T cell receptor beta chain sequence, with context. The clone's antigen remains unknown. No clone much larger than this one lies a single base away; base qualities are absent. What the time point label conveys for this sample: pretreatment peripheral blood. The cohort comprised nearly 30 patients with locally advanced or metastatic urothelial carcinoma treated at Memorial Sloan Kettering on a trial protocol. Peripheral blood mononuclear cells were collected pretreatment and during treatment, with between 1 and 8 total time points per patient. The Qiagen DNeasy Blood extraction kit was used to purify genomic DNA from total PBMCs and tumor samples. Collected pretreatment and during treatment, PBMCs were isolated and stored as previously described. To estimate absolute template abundance from read counts, synthetic TCR analog templates were spiked into each PCR. The immunoSEQ assay used bias-controlled V and J gene primers to amplify TCRbeta CDR3 regions from genomic DNA. Sequencing of rearranged TCRbeta segments was performed at approximately 20X coverage. Turning to the authors' computational methods: Sequencing errors were corrected by clustering and CDR3s were annotated against IMGT to assign V, D and J genes. Out-of-frame and stop-codon sequences were excluded, and only productive TCRbeta rearrangements were used in downstream analyses. Clonality was computed as one minus Shannon entropy normalized by the log of the number of unique productive sequences. Clones differing between time points or between blood and tumor were identified using Fisher's exact test with Benjamini-Hochberg correction, with an adjusted p below 0.01 applied as the threshold. Held by TCRdb, this immuneACCESS table contains in-frame sequences only and omits some clones. Under half of the omission traces to an unresolved V gene where checked; the cause of the rest is unknown. The D gene and trimming were derived from the DNA, and the V and J assignments and clone size from that table. The sample table holds 100,000 to 150,000 clones, of which about four fifths were seen once. The ten largest clones add up to 3.2% of the sample.

The record originates from a study of PD-L1 blockade in urothelial cancer (dated by TCRdb to about 2017). As for the study more broadly: Therapy was started at some point between 2013 and 2015 for all patients, and atezolizumab 1,200 mg was administered intravenously every 3 weeks. Patients had an ECOG performance status of 0 or 1 and had received between 0 and 3 prior chemotherapy regimens. Durable clinical benefit meant progression-free survival longer than 6 months, and TCR features were also tested against progression-free and overall survival. Blood samples gave median yields of about 140,000 T cells and 82,636 unique TCRs, along with a median clonality of 0.080. The study, an exploratory multi-omic analysis, examined somatic, immune and clinical correlates of response to PD-L1 blockade with atezolizumab in urothelial cancer. Twenty-nine patients had pretreatment blood TCR-seq, about 25 had at least one posttreatment blood collection, and about 25 had tumor TCR-seq. Whole exome sequencing and RNA sequencing of pretreatment tumors were performed alongside TCR sequencing in the same patients. Pretreatment tumor samples, along with matched peripheral blood collected serially before and after atezolizumab treatment, underwent TCR sequencing. Blood samples were analyzed 3 weeks after the start of treatment (second dose) and 6 weeks after the start of treatment. About 90% of the 29 patients were identified as males with urothelial cancer of bladder origin, and a prior smoking history was reported by 18 of 29 patients. Several patients achieved durable clinical benefit and around 19 did not.

Unmatched junction bases come to 13, with V trimmed by 6 bases and J by 4 bases. Reading the germline V gene gives CDR1 MDHEN and CDR2 SYDVKM. Reading from cysteine to phenylalanine, the CDR3 counts 18 amino acids. Just CDR3 DNA is preserved here, 54 bases in frame from base 1. On the study overall, not on this receptor specifically: Among patients with durable benefit, tumor-associated TCR clones showed greater expansion in peripheral blood 3 weeks after treatment started (n ≈ 21, p = 0.022). A pretreatment peripheral blood TCR clonality below the median was linked to improved progression-free and overall survival. Small sample size (n ≈ 28) and many exploratory analyses mean the results are intended to be hypothesis-generating.

The rearranged segments are TRBV28 and TRBJ2-7; 15 central bases correspond to TRBD2. The sequencing used PBMCs, collected around atezolizumab (anti-PD-L1) treatment. The receptor's source is a man aged 50-59 years with urothelial cancer. The CDR3 in this case is CASRRGLAGGPVSYEQYF. The nucleotide sequence is given as TGTGCCAGCAGACGTGGACTAGCGGGAGGGCCAGTTTCGTACGAGCAGTACTTC.